This T cell receptor beta chain was sequenced for a study of shared clonotypes between healthy human individuals. Using immunoSEQ multiplex PCR, the repertoire was profiled, and TCRdb retains in-frame clones only, with some absent. Here the sample spans 450,000 to 600,000 clones, 79% being singletons. This clone was counted once. Germline CDR1 and CDR2: SNHLY and FYNNEI. Trimming pared 2 bases from V and 7 bases from J, leaving 13 bases between. There are 14 residues in the CDR3. The chain links TRBV2 to TRBJ2-3; D might be TRBD2 (6 bases). This TCR came from a woman in her 40s in good health. Some clones in this sample may be carry-over from other donors' samples. Sequencing was done on a sample of PBMCs. This CDR3 reads CASSEPPGVNTQYF. As DNA, the CDR3 is TGTGCCAGCAGTGAACCGCCGGGGGTTAATACGCAGTATTTT.